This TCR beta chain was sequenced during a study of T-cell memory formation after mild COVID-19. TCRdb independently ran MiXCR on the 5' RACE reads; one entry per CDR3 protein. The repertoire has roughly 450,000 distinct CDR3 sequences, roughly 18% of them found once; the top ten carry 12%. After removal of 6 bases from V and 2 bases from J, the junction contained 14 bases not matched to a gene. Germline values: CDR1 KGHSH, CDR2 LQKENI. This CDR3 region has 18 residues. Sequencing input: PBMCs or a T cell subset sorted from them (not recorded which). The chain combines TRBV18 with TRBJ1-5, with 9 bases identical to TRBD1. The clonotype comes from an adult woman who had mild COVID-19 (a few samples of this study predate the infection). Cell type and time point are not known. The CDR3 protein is CASSLGQGSFGGNQPQHF. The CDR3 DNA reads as TGTGCCAGCTCGCTAGGACAGGGGTCGTTTGGGGGCAATCAGCCCCAGCATTTT.